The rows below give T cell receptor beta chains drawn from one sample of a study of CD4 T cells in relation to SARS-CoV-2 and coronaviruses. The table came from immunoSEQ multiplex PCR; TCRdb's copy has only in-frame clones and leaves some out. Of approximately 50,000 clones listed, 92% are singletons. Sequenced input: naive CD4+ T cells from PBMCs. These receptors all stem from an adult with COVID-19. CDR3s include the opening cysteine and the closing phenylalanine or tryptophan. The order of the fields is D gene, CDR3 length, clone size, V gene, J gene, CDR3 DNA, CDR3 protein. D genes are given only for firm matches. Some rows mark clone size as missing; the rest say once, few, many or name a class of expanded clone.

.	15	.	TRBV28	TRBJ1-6	TGTGCCAGCAGTTTTAATGGGGTGAAAAATTCACCCCTCCACTTT	CASSFNGVKNSPLHF
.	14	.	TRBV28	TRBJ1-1	TGTGCCAGCAGACCCAGGAGTTTGAACACTGAAGCTTTCTTT	CASRPRSLNTEAFF
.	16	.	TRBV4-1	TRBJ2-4	TGCGCCAGCAGCCAAGGGTTTTCGTCTAACCTAAACATTCAGTACTTC	CASSQGFSSNLNIQYF
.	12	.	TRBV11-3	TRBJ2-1	TGTGCCAGCAGCCGGAACGGGATTGAGCAGTTCTTC	CASSRNGIEQFF
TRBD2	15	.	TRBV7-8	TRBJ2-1	TGTGCCAGCAGCCGTAAACGGGAGGGCCTTGGGGAGCAGTTCTTC	CASSRKREGLGEQFF
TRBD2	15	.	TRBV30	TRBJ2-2	TGTGCCTTGACTAGCGGCCTCGGAGGGACCGGGGAGCTGTTTTTT	CALTSGLGGTGELFF
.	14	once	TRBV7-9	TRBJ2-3	TGTGCCAGCAGCGTAAACGTAGGGACAGATACGCAGTATTTT	CASSVNVGTDTQYF
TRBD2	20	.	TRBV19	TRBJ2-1	TGTGCCAGTAGCGGGGGACTAGCGGGACCCTACACGAGCTCCTACAATGAGCAGTTCTTC	CASSGGLAGPYTSSYNEQFF
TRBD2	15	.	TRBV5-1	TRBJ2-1	TGCGCCAGCAGCTTGGCGGCGGGAGGGAGTTATGAGCAGTTCTTC	CASSLAAGGSYEQFF
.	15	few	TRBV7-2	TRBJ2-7	TGTGCCAGCAGCTCCGGGACATACCCTATCTACGAGCAGTACTTC	CASSSGTYPIYEQYF
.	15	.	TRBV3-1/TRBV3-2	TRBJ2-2	TGTGCCAGCAGCTCCGGGACACTGAACACCGGGGAGCTGTTTTTT	CASSSGTLNTGELFF
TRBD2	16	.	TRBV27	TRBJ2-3	TGTGCCAGCAGTCCCGGACTAGCGCTTAGCACAGATACGCAGTATTTT	CASSPGLALSTDTQYF
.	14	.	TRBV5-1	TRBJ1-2	TGCGCCAGCAGCTTAACAGACGGAAACTATGGCTACACCTTC	CASSLTDGNYGYTF
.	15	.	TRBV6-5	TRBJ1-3	TGTGCCAGCAGTTACTTGGGACACTCTGGAAACACCATATATTTT	CASSYLGHSGNTIYF
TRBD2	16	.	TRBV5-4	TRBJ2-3	TGTGCCAGCAGCTTGTCTCTAGCGGGAGTGCGGGATACGCAGTATTTT	CASSLSLAGVRDTQYF
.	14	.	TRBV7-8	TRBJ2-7	TGTGCCAGCAGCCCCCGGGACGTTGCCTACGAGCGGTACTTC	CASSPRDVAYERYF
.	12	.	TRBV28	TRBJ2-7	TGTGCCAGCGGGCTAGCGCCGCAGGAGCAGTACTTC	CASGLAPQEQYF